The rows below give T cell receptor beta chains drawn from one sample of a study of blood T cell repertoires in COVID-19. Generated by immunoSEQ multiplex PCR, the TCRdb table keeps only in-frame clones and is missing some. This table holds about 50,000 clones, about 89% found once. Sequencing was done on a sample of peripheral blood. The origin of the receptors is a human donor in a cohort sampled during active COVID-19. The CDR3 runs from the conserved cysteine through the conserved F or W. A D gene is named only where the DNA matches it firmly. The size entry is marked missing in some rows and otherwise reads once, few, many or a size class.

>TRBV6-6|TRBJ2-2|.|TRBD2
CASSYTGGGNTGELFF
TGTGCCAGCAGTTATACTGGCGGGGGAAACACCGGGGAGCTGTTTTTT
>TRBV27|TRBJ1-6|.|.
CASSLRGGGSPLHF
TGTGCCAGCAGTTTGAGGGGGGGCGGCTCACCCCTCCACTTT
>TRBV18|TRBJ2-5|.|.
CASSPVSGETQYF
TGTGCCAGCTCACCAGTATCGGGAGAGACCCAGTACTTC
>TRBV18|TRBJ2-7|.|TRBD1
CASSTQDRADEQYF
TGTGCCAGCTCCACTCAGGACAGGGCGGACGAGCAGTACTTC
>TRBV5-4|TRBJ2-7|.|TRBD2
CASSSGLANEQYF
TGTGCCAGCAGCTCGGGACTAGCTAACGAGCAGTACTTC
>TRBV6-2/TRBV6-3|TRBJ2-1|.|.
CASSYYGTNYNEQFF
TGTGCCAGCAGTTACTATGGGACAAATTACAATGAGCAGTTCTTC
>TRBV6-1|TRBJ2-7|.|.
CASSEAVRTYEQYF
TGTGCCAGCAGTGAAGCGGTCAGAACCTACGAGCAGTACTTC
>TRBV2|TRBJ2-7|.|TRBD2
CASSELLAGVNEQYF
TGTGCCAGCAGTGAACTTCTAGCGGGAGTTAACGAGCAGTACTTC
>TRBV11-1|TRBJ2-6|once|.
CASSRVAEGANVLTF
TGTGCCAGCAGTCGGGTCGCGGAAGGGGCCAACGTCCTGACTTTC
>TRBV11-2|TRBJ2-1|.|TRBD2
CASSLVLAGGGNEQFF
TGTGCCAGCAGCTTAGTCCTAGCGGGAGGGGGGAATGAGCAGTTCTTC
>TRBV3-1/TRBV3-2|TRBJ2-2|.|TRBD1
CASSRRQGDGELFF
TGTGCCAGCAGCCGAAGGCAGGGGGACGGGGAGCTGTTTTTT
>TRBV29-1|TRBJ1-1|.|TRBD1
CRLRGEVGDTEAFF
TGCAGACTCAGGGGGGAGGTGGGGGACACTGAAGCTTTCTTT
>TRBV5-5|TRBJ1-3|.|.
CASSLEWSGGNTIYF
TGTGCCAGCAGCTTGGAATGGTCAGGGGGAAACACCATATATTTT
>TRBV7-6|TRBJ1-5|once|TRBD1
CASSLGVGQDNQPQHF
TGTGCCAGCAGCTTAGGGGTCGGACAGGACAATCAGCCCCAGCATTTT
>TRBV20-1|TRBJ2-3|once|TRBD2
CSAGGGTQYF
TGCAGTGCCGGGGGGGGTACGCAGTATTTT
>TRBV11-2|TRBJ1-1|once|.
CASSLDLPTEAFF
TGTGCCAGCAGCTTAGATCTCCCCACTGAAGCTTTCTTT
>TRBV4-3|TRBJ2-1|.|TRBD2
CASSQDRSGRANEQFF
TGCGCCAGCAGCCAAGATCGGAGCGGGAGGGCAAATGAGCAGTTCTTC
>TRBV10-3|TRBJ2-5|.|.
CAISEGAQETQYF
TGTGCCATCAGTGAGGGGGCACAAGAGACCCAGTACTTC
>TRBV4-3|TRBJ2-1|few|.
CASSRSRVMNEQFF
TGCGCCAGCTCGCGGTCACGGGTGATGAATGAGCAGTTCTTC
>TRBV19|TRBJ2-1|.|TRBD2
CASSGRSYNEQFF
TGTGCCAGTAGCGGGAGGAGTTACAATGAGCAGTTCTTC
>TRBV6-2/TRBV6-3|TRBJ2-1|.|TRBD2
CASSPTSGRAYVYNEQFF
TGTGCCAGCAGCCCGACTAGCGGGAGGGCCTACGTTTACAATGAGCAGTTCTTC
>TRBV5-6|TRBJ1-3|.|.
CASSIDRWSGNTIYF
TGTGCCAGCAGCATCGACAGGTGGTCTGGAAACACCATATATTTT
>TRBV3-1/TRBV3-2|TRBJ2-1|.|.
CASREGYRSNEQFF
TGTGCCAGCAGAGAGGGTTATCGGTCGAATGAGCAGTTCTTC
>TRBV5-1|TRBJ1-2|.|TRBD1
CASSLDGTGGLGYTF
TGCGCCAGCAGCTTGGATGGGACAGGGGGCCTTGGCTACACCTTC
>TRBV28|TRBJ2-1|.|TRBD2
CASSLTSGVYNEQFF
TGTGCCAGCAGTCTGACTAGCGGGGTATACAATGAGCAGTTCTTC
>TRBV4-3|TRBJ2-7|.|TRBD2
CARSGGGDRHEQYF
TGCGCCCGCAGCGGCGGGGGGGATCGGCACGAGCAGTACTTC
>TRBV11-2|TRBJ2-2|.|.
CASSPRLGGGTGELFF
TGTGCCAGCAGCCCCAGACTAGGGGGCGGCACCGGGGAGCTGTTTTTT
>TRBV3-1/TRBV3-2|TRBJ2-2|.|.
CASSQDWQGYTGELFF
TGTGCCAGCAGCCAAGATTGGCAGGGGTACACCGGGGAGCTGTTTTTT
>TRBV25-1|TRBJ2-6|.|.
CASSVQGFAGANVLTF
TGTGCCAGCAGTGTCCAGGGTTTTGCTGGGGCCAACGTCCTGACTTTC
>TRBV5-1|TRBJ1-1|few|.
CASSLGEMNTEAFF
TGCGCCAGCAGCTTAGGGGAAATGAACACTGAAGCTTTCTTT
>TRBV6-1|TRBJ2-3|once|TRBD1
CASSEMDRGWSTDTQYF
TGTGCCAGCAGTGAAATGGACAGGGGGTGGTCCACAGATACGCAGTATTTT
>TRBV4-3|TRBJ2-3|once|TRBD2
CASSQASGSGDTQYF
TGCGCCAGCAGCCAAGCTAGCGGGAGCGGAGATACGCAGTATTTT
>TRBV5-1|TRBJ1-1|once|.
CASSLVQEHTEAFF
TGCGCCAGCAGCTTGGTCCAGGAACACACTGAAGCTTTCTTT
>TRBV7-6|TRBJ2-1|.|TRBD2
CASSSGLRSGGEQFF
TGTGCCAGCAGCTCGGGACTCCGGTCCGGGGGGGAGCAGTTCTTC
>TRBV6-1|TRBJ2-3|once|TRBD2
CASSDTSGGSTDTQYF
TGTGCCAGCAGTGATACTAGCGGGGGGAGCACAGATACGCAGTATTTT
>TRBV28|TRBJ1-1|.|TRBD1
CASRKTGERGTEAFF
TGTGCCAGCAGGAAGACAGGGGAAAGGGGCACTGAAGCTTTCTTT
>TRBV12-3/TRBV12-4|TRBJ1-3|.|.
CACSLLAGNTIYF
TGTGCCTGCAGTCTACTAGCTGGAAACACCATATATTTT
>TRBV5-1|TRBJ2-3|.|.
CASSLGGPVDTQYF
TGCGCCAGCAGCTTGGGGGGGCCTGTAGATACGCAGTATTTT
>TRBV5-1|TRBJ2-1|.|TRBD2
CASSRISGTYNEQFF
TGCGCCAGCAGCCGTATTAGCGGGACCTACAATGAGCAGTTCTTC
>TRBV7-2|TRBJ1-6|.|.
CASSLGAGANSPLHF
TGTGCCAGCAGCTTAGGGGCAGGGGCTAATTCACCCCTCCACTTT
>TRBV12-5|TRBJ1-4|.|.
CASGSGGRATNEKLFF
TGTGCTAGTGGTTCGGGGGGTCGGGCCACTAATGAAAAACTGTTTTTT
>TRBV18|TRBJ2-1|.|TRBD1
CASSRAGTDYGGEQFF
TGTGCCAGCTCACGAGCCGGGACAGACTATGGGGGTGAGCAGTTCTTC
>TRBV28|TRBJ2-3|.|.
CASSPNTDTQYF
TGTGCCAGCAGTCCTAACACAGATACGCAGTATTTT
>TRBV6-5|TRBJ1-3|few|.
CASSYGGYSGNTIYF
TGTGCCAGCAGTTACGGCGGGTACTCTGGAAACACCATATATTTT
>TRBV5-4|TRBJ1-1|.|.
CASSLVRGVGTEAFF
TGTGCCAGCAGCTTGGTCCGGGGGGTCGGCACTGAAGCTTTCTTT
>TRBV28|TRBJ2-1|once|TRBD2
CASRPSGSSYNEQFF
TGTGCCAGCAGGCCTAGCGGGAGCTCCTACAATGAGCAGTTCTTC
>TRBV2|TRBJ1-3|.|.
CASTRTGPDTIYF
TGTGCCAGCACTCGGACTGGCCCGGACACCATATATTTT
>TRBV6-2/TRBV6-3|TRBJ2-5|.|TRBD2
CASSYTPGRSGRAQETQYF
TGTGCCAGCAGTTACACCCCAGGTCGGTCCGGGAGGGCACAAGAGACCCAGTACTTC
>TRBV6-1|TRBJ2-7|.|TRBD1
CASSEARDRIASYEQYF
TGTGCCAGCAGTGAAGCCCGGGACAGGATAGCCTCCTACGAGCAGTACTTC
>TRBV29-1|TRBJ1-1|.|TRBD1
CSVPGGQGWMNTEAFF
TGCAGCGTCCCCGGCGGACAGGGGTGGATGAACACTGAAGCTTTCTTT
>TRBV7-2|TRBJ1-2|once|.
CASMPVAGLNYGYTF
TGTGCCAGCATGCCGGTGGCAGGGCTTAACTATGGCTACACCTTC
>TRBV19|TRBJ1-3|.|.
CASSMSPQGFSGGNTIYF
TGTGCCAGTAGTATGTCACCCCAGGGTTTTTCGGGCGGAAACACCATATATTTT
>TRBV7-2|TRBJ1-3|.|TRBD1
CASRRQGYSGNTIYF
TGTGCCAGCAGAAGACAGGGGTACTCTGGAAACACCATATATTTT
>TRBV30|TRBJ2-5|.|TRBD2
CAGNRREGETQYF
TGTGCCGGAAATCGTCGGGAGGGCGAGACCCAGTACTTC